Shown below are 20 T cell receptor beta chains from a single sample sequenced in a study of primary melanoma T cells and metastatic recurrence. Clones were sequenced by immunoSEQ multiplex PCR, and TCRdb holds only the in-frame ones, with some missing. This sample yields 130 or so clones, of which roughly nine tenths are seen a single time; approximately 17% belongs to the top ten. Sequencing was carried out using melanoma tumor tissue. Receptors were obtained from a human donor with melanoma.

This clone appeared once. V usage is TRBV7-7 and J usage is TRBJ2-7; weak D call: TRBD2 (6 bases). This CDR3 contains 14 residues. Germline CDR1 reads SSHAT; CDR2 reads FNYEAQ (reference sequence). The germline V and J ends were trimmed by 3 bases and 4 bases, with 13 bases remaining between them. The CDR3 DNA is TGTGCCAGCAGCTTGGGCATGGAGGGGTACGAGCAGTACTTC. Amino acid sequence: CASSLGMEGYEQYF.

This chain joins TRBV12-2 and TRBJ2-7; the table's D call TRBD2 went unverified against the DNA. TRBV12-2 is assigned pseudogene status. CDR3 size: 14 residues. The CDR3 spells CVSGQLAGAYEQYF. The CDR3 nucleotides are TGTGTTAGCGGTCAACTAGCGGGAGCATACGAGCAGTACTTC.

J is TRBJ2-5 and V is TRBV11-3, with D possibly being TRBD1 (5 bases). CDR1 SGHNT and CDR2 YENEEA come from the germline V gene. There are 15 residues in the CDR3. V shed 2 bases and J shed 2 bases, with 12 bases lying between them. In DNA, the CDR3 is TGTGCCAGCAGCTTATCCGCAGGGCGTCAAGAGACCCAGTACTTC. Protein product: CASSLSAGRQETQYF.

V is TRBV19 and J is TRBJ2-7; D is tentatively TRBD1 or TRBD2 (6 bases each). Germline loops: CDR1 LNHDA, CDR2 SQIVND (reference sequence). V lost 2 bases and J 2 bases, leaving 13 bases between the germline ends. The CDR3 totals 15 residues. The CDR3 sequence: CASSIYGGGAYEQYF. The CDR3 nucleotides read TGTGCCAGTAGTATATACGGAGGGGGAGCCTACGAGCAGTACTTC.

This sequence joins TRBV6-8 and TRBJ1-2; D is possibly TRBD1 (5 bases). Trimming removed 6 bases at V and 1 base at J, with 6 bases between. Germline CDR1 is MNHGY and CDR2 is SAAAGT. This CDR3 has 12 residues. CDR3 sequence reads: CASRGDNYGYTF. The CDR3 nucleotides are TGTGCCAGCAGGGGGGATAACTATGGCTACACCTTC.

The rearrangement links TRBV11-3 to TRBJ2-2; D gene uncertain. The CDR3 covers 14 residues. CDR1 is SGHNT and CDR2 is YENEEA in the germline V gene. Trimming took off 1 base at V and 3 bases at J, with 6 bases between the two ends. CDR3 DNA sequence: TGTGCCAGCAGCTTAGGGCAGTACACCGGGGAGCTGTTTTTT. Its translation: CASSLGQYTGELFF. The variable domain in full, with the rest retrieved from reference TRBV11-3 and TRBJ2-2, is EAGVVQSPRYKIIEKKQPVAFWCNPISGHNTLYWYLQNLGQGPELLIRYENEEAVDDSQLPKDRFSAERLKGVDSTLKIQPAELGDSAVYLCASSLGQYTGELFFGEGSRLTVL.

The rearrangement links TRBV4-1 to TRBJ2-1; no reliable D call. Trimming removed 4 bases from V and 9 bases from J, with 16 bases in between. The CDR3 has 14 amino acids. Germline V lookup: CDR1 MGHRA, CDR2 YSYEKL. The CDR3 here is CASSPSPFAGEQFF. The CDR3 region has the DNA TGCGCCAGCAGCCCGAGCCCCTTCGCAGGTGAGCAGTTCTTC.

The chain has TRBV6-8 and TRBJ2-7; TRBD2 is a possible D gene (5 bases). The length of the CDR3 is 14 residues. The germline gives CDR1 MNHGY, CDR2 SAAAGT. Between the trimmed V and J ends, which lost 7 bases and 2 bases, there was a span of 15 bases. The CDR3 region has the DNA TGTGCCAGCACAGGTGGCACGAGGGCCTACGAGCAGTACTTC. This translates into CASTGGTRAYEQYF.

The chain carries TRBV5-1 and TRBJ1-1; D remains ambiguous. Trimming took 4 bases from V and 0 from J, leaving 13 bases between them. The CDR3 is 15 amino acids. From germline, CDR1 is SGHRS and CDR2 YFSETQ. This CDR3 reads CASSPAGLLNTEAFF. The CDR3 DNA reads as TGCGCCAGCAGCCCGGCTGGCTTATTGAACACTGAAGCTTTCTTT. The complete variable domain, with remaining parts taken from reference TRBV5-1 and TRBJ1-1, reads KAGVTQTPRYLIKTRGQQVTLSCSPISGHRSVSWYQQTPGQGLQFLFEYFSETQRNKGNFPGRFSGRQFSNSRSEMNVSTLELGDSALYLCASSPAGLLNTEAFFGQGTRLTVV.

V usage is TRBV11-3 and J usage is TRBJ2-3; D gene unclear. CDR3 length equals 18 residues. Looked up from germline, CDR1 is SGHNT and CDR2 is YENEEA. V lost 2 bases, J lost 2 bases, and 20 bases lay in between. This CDR3 reads CASSLTGYGGLLTDTQYF. CDR3 DNA: TGTGCCAGCAGCTTAACCGGGTATGGTGGCTTACTCACAGATACGCAGTATTTT.

V is TRBV30 and J is TRBJ1-1, with D uncertain. CDR1 and CDR2 (germline): GTSNPN, SVGIG (reference sequence). The CDR3 extends over 13 amino acids. The V gene lost 0 bases and the J gene lost 0 bases, with 5 bases spanning the gap. Written as DNA, the CDR3 is TGTGCCTGGAGTGTTTACGTGAACACTGAAGCTTTCTTT. It translates to CAWSVYVNTEAFF.

The rearrangement joins TRBV30 to TRBJ1-2; D not certain. The germline V gene has CDR1 GTSNPN and CDR2 SVGIG (reference sequence). The CDR3 has 12 residues. Trimming took off 1 base at V and 2 bases at J, with 5 bases between the two ends. CDR3 sequence (DNA): TGTGCCTGGAGTGCTGGGAACTATGGCTACACCTTC. Protein product: CAWSAGNYGYTF.

The chain combines TRBV11-3 with TRBJ2-3; TRBD1 aligns across 7 bases. In germline, CDR1 is SGHNT, CDR2 YENEEA. The CDR3 length is 15 residues. The V segment lost 2 bases and the J segment 2 bases; nucleotides outside the gene matches: 4. CDR3 loop: CASSLRDRATDTQYF. DNA of the CDR3: TGTGCCAGCAGCTTACGAGACAGGGCCACAGATACGCAGTATTTT. Looking up the rest from reference TRBV11-3 and TRBJ2-3 gives the full variable domain: EAGVVQSPRYKIIEKKQPVAFWCNPISGHNTLYWYLQNLGQGPELLIRYENEEAVDDSQLPKDRFSAERLKGVDSTLKIQPAELGDSAVYLCASSLRDRATDTQYFGPGTRLTVL.

This chain uses TRBV19 with TRBJ1-2; possible D gene TRBD1, 5 bases. The germline V gene encodes CDR1 LNHDA and CDR2 SQIVND (reference sequence). This CDR3 spans 14 amino acids. V lost 3 bases, J lost 7 bases, and 15 bases lay in between. In DNA, the CDR3 is TGTGCCAGTAGTATCGGGACGGTTTCTGGTGGCTACACCTTC. Translating it yields CASSIGTVSGGYTF. Full variable domain (missing parts from reference TRBV19 and TRBJ1-2): DGGITQSPKYLFRKEGQNVTLSCEQNLNHDAMYWYRQDPGQGLRLIYYSQIVNDFQKGDIAEGYSVSREKKESFPLTVTSAQKNPTAFYLCASSIGTVSGGYTFGSGTRLTVV.

This clone occurred once. The chain uses TRBV19 and TRBJ1-5; 7 bases are shared with TRBD1. CDR1 and CDR2 from the germline V gene are LNHDA and SQIVND (reference sequence). V was clipped by 7 bases and J by 3 bases; unmatched bases: 3. The length of the CDR3 is 13 residues. CDR3 protein: CASMTGYNQPQHF. The DNA for the CDR3 is TGTGCCAGTATGACAGGGTACAATCAGCCCCAGCATTTT.

The chain couples TRBV15 to TRBJ1-3, with D tentatively TRBD1 (5 bases). The CDR3 has 16 residues. V was trimmed by 3 bases and J by 2 bases, leaving 14 bases between them. Per the germline V gene, CDR1 is LNHNV and CDR2 is YYDKDF (reference sequence). In DNA form, the CDR3 reads TGTGCCACCAGCAGGTTTGGGGGGATCGCTGGAAACACCATATATTTT. Encoded protein: CATSRFGGIAGNTIYF. Based on the CDR3 plus reference TRBV15 and TRBJ1-3, the full variable domain is DAMVIQNPRYQVTQFGKPVTLSCSQTLNHNVMYWYQQKSSQAPKLLFHYYDKDFNNEADTPDNFQSRRPNTSFCFLDIRSPGLGDTAMYLCATSRFGGIAGNTIYFGEGSWLTVV.

The CDR3 protein is CASSPPGDPRNKYF. The CDR3, as DNA: TGTGCCAGCTCACCACCGGGGGACCCCAGAAACAAGTACTTC. The genes are TRBV18 and TRBJ2-5, with D perhaps assigned TRBD1 or TRBD2 (5 bases each). Germline CDR1 and CDR2: KGHSH and LQKENI. The CDR3 is made up of 14 amino acids. The ends were cut back, 0 bases at V and 12 bases at J, with 17 bases in the middle. Complete variable domain (other parts from reference TRBV18 and TRBJ2-5): NAGVMQNPRHLVRRRGQEARLRCSPMKGHSHVYWYRQLPEEGLKFMVYLQKENIIDESGMPKERFSAEFPKEGPSILRIQQVVRGDSAAYFCASSPPGDPRNKYFGPGTRLLVL.

The chain has TRBV11-3 and TRBJ1-1; D call uncertain. CDR1 SGHNT and CDR2 YENEEA come from the germline V gene. V was pared by 2 bases and J by 1 base, with 11 bases between. The length of the CDR3 is 15 residues. CDR3 nucleotides: TGTGCCAGCAGCTTAATGGGTACGGAGAACACTGAAGCTTTCTTT. Translating gives CASSLMGTENTEAFF.

This chain uses TRBV6-8 with TRBJ2-6, with 7 bases lining up with TRBD1. V shed 5 bases, J shed 5 bases, and the junction held 12 bases outside the gene matches. This CDR3 is 17 amino acids long. Looked up from germline, CDR1 is MNHGY and CDR2 is SAAAGT. Written as DNA, the CDR3 is TGTGCCAGCAGTAACACAGGGGAACAAAGTCGGGCCAACGTCCTGACTTTC. Protein product: CASSNTGEQSRANVLTF.

The table lists this clone with a few counts. The chain couples TRBV11-3 to TRBJ1-3, with 8 bases fitting TRBD1. Germline-derived CDR1 and CDR2 are SGHNT and YENEEA. With V trimmed by 5 bases and J by 2 bases, 5 bases remained unmatched. CDR3 length: 15 residues. In nucleotides, the CDR3 is TGTGCCAGCAGCCCCGGACAGGGCCCTGGAAACACCATATATTTT. Encoded protein: CASSPGQGPGNTIYF. Together with reference TRBV11-3 and TRBJ1-3, the CDR3 gives the full variable domain: EAGVVQSPRYKIIEKKQPVAFWCNPISGHNTLYWYLQNLGQGPELLIRYENEEAVDDSQLPKDRFSAERLKGVDSTLKIQPAELGDSAVYLCASSPGQGPGNTIYFGEGSWLTVV.